A selection of T cell receptor beta chains follows, all from one sample in a study of blood T cell repertoires in COVID-19. TCRdb's copy holds only in-frame clones and misses some; the assay was immunoSEQ multiplex PCR. Of approximately 61,000 clones in the sample, around 90% were seen once. The sequencing input was peripheral blood. The receptors were sampled from a woman at least 80 years old with active COVID-19. Each CDR3 is given with its conserved first and last residue. The D gene is left open where the match is weak. Only part of the rows carry a size: once, few, many, or a class if the clone is expanded.

j_call: TRBJ2-1; clone_size: once; v_call: TRBV5-1; d_call: TRBD2; cdr3_nt: TGCGCCAGCAGCTTGAGGGTGGACGGGGGGAACAATGAGCAGTTCTTC; cdr3_aa: CASSLRVDGGNNEQFF
j_call: TRBJ2-1; clone_size: -; v_call: TRBV5-4; d_call: -; cdr3_nt: TGTGCCAGCAGCCCGGACTGGGCGGGAGAGCAGTTCTTC; cdr3_aa: CASSPDWAGEQFF
j_call: TRBJ2-7; clone_size: once; v_call: TRBV10-3; d_call: -; cdr3_nt: TGTGCCATCGGGCGAGGGAGCCACGAGCAGTACTTC; cdr3_aa: CAIGRGSHEQYF
j_call: TRBJ2-7; clone_size: once; v_call: TRBV11-2; d_call: -; cdr3_nt: TGTGCCAGCAGCTCCCCCCAACGGGGAGCCTACGAGCAGTACTTC; cdr3_aa: CASSSPQRGAYEQYF
j_call: TRBJ1-4; clone_size: -; v_call: TRBV7-9; d_call: TRBD1; cdr3_nt: TGTGCCAGCAGCAAACGACAGGGCAGGGGTTATGAAAAACTGTTTTTT; cdr3_aa: CASSKRQGRGYEKLFF
j_call: TRBJ2-5; clone_size: -; v_call: TRBV10-3; d_call: TRBD1; cdr3_nt: TGTGCCACAGGGGGAATGGACAGCCGATACCTCTTACAAGAGACCCAGTACTTC; cdr3_aa: CATGGMDSRYLLQETQYF
j_call: TRBJ2-5; clone_size: -; v_call: TRBV5-4; d_call: -; cdr3_nt: TGTGCCAGCAGCTTGGGGGCTGGGGAGACCCAGTACTTC; cdr3_aa: CASSLGAGETQYF
j_call: TRBJ2-2; clone_size: -; v_call: TRBV5-1; d_call: TRBD2; cdr3_nt: TGCGCCAGCAGCTCCTCTCCAGCGGGGGGGCCCACCGGGGAGCTGTTTTTT; cdr3_aa: CASSSSPAGGPTGELFF
j_call: TRBJ1-5; clone_size: -; v_call: TRBV19; d_call: TRBD1; cdr3_nt: TGTGCCAGTAGCCCCGGGGACAGGGGAGATCAGCCCCAGCATTTT; cdr3_aa: CASSPGDRGDQPQHF
j_call: TRBJ2-1; clone_size: -; v_call: TRBV4-1; d_call: TRBD2; cdr3_nt: TGCGCCAGCAGTCGACTAGCGGATTACAATGAGCAGTTCTTC; cdr3_aa: CASSRLADYNEQFF
j_call: TRBJ1-5; clone_size: -; v_call: TRBV7-2; d_call: -; cdr3_nt: TGTGCCAGCAGCATAAGCCCATACAGGGTCAGGGGCAATCAGCCCCAGCATTTT; cdr3_aa: CASSISPYRVRGNQPQHF
j_call: TRBJ2-5; clone_size: -; v_call: TRBV6-2/TRBV6-3; d_call: -; cdr3_nt: TGTGCCAGCAGTCGGTCGAGGTACCAAGAGACCCAGTACTTC; cdr3_aa: CASSRSRYQETQYF
j_call: TRBJ2-1; clone_size: -; v_call: TRBV5-1; d_call: TRBD2; cdr3_nt: TGCGCCAGCAGCTTGCTTAGCGGGGGGACATACAATGAGCAGTTCTTC; cdr3_aa: CASSLLSGGTYNEQFF
j_call: TRBJ2-5; clone_size: -; v_call: TRBV7-8; d_call: TRBD2; cdr3_nt: TGTGCCAGCAGCTTAACTAGCGGGGAGGAGTACTTC; cdr3_aa: CASSLTSGEEYF
j_call: TRBJ2-7; clone_size: once; v_call: TRBV7-9; d_call: -; cdr3_nt: TGTGCCAGCAGCCCGCCCGGGAGAGGGGATCCGACTACGACGCAGTACTTC; cdr3_aa: CASSPPGRGDPTTTQYF
j_call: TRBJ2-1; clone_size: -; v_call: TRBV28; d_call: -; cdr3_nt: TGTGCCAGCAGCCCCGCATTGGCCCTCTACAATGAGCAGTTCTTC; cdr3_aa: CASSPALALYNEQFF
j_call: TRBJ1-4; clone_size: -; v_call: TRBV21-1; d_call: -; cdr3_nt: TGTGCCAGCACCCCGGACAGGGTGGGTGAAAAACTGTTTTTT; cdr3_aa: CASTPDRVGEKLFF
j_call: TRBJ2-1; clone_size: -; v_call: TRBV7-6; d_call: TRBD2; cdr3_nt: TGTGCCAGCAGCCTTGGGACTAGCGGGGGCTATGAGCAGTTCTTC; cdr3_aa: CASSLGTSGGYEQFF
j_call: TRBJ1-1; clone_size: -; v_call: TRBV20-1; d_call: -; cdr3_nt: TGCAGTGCCCAGGGGCCCACTGAAGCTTTCTTT; cdr3_aa: CSAQGPTEAFF
j_call: TRBJ2-2; clone_size: -; v_call: TRBV6-5; d_call: -; cdr3_nt: TGTGCCAGCAGACCAGGGGCCACCGGGGAGCTGTTTTTT; cdr3_aa: CASRPGATGELFF
j_call: TRBJ1-2; clone_size: -; v_call: TRBV29-1; d_call: -; cdr3_nt: TGCAGCGTGAGAGGGGGTGGAGGCTACACCTTC; cdr3_aa: CSVRGGGGYTF
j_call: TRBJ1-1; clone_size: -; v_call: TRBV5-1; d_call: -; cdr3_nt: TGCGCCAGCAGCTTGGGGGACACCCTGAACACTGAAGCTTTCTTT; cdr3_aa: CASSLGDTLNTEAFF
j_call: TRBJ2-2; clone_size: -; v_call: TRBV24-1; d_call: TRBD1; cdr3_nt: TGTGCCACCAGTGACCCCTCCCGGGACAGGGGTTATACCGGGGAGCTGTTTTTT; cdr3_aa: CATSDPSRDRGYTGELFF
j_call: TRBJ1-2; clone_size: -; v_call: TRBV4-1; d_call: -; cdr3_nt: TGCGCCAGCAGCCAAGCTAGCACAGATAACCGGAACTATGGCTACACCTTC; cdr3_aa: CASSQASTDNRNYGYTF
j_call: TRBJ2-3; clone_size: -; v_call: TRBV10-3; d_call: -; cdr3_nt: TGTGCCATCAGCCCCGGGGCAGATACGCAGTATTTT; cdr3_aa: CAISPGADTQYF
j_call: TRBJ1-4; clone_size: -; v_call: TRBV6-5; d_call: -; cdr3_nt: TGTGCCAGCAGTCAGGCTATTGGCGAAAAACTGTTTTTT; cdr3_aa: CASSQAIGEKLFF
j_call: TRBJ2-7; clone_size: few; v_call: TRBV5-4; d_call: TRBD2; cdr3_nt: TGTGCCAGCAGCGCCGGACTAGCAGAAGAGCAGTACTTC; cdr3_aa: CASSAGLAEEQYF
j_call: TRBJ1-1; clone_size: -; v_call: TRBV28; d_call: TRBD1; cdr3_nt: TGTGCCAGCAGCCTCGGGACAGTGGCTGAAGCTTTCTTT; cdr3_aa: CASSLGTVAEAFF
j_call: TRBJ2-4; clone_size: -; v_call: TRBV6-6; d_call: -; cdr3_nt: TGTGCCAGCAGTAGGGCGGGGCGGGGAGGCAAAAACATTCAGTACTTC; cdr3_aa: CASSRAGRGGKNIQYF
j_call: TRBJ1-3; clone_size: -; v_call: TRBV10-3; d_call: -; cdr3_nt: TGTGCCATCAGTGAGGCGGGGAGGGAATACTCTGGAAACACCATATATTTT; cdr3_aa: CAISEAGREYSGNTIYF
j_call: TRBJ2-3; clone_size: -; v_call: TRBV7-9; d_call: -; cdr3_nt: TGTGCCAGCAGTACTACCGGGGACACAGATACGCAGTATTTT; cdr3_aa: CASSTTGDTDTQYF
j_call: TRBJ2-5; clone_size: -; v_call: TRBV7-9; d_call: TRBD1; cdr3_nt: TGTGCCAGCAGCCTGGGACAGGGGTTATTGGAGACCCAGTACTTC; cdr3_aa: CASSLGQGLLETQYF
j_call: TRBJ2-1; clone_size: -; v_call: TRBV29-1; d_call: TRBD2; cdr3_nt: TGCAGCGTTGAATTACTAGCGGGGTCCAATGAGCAGTTCTTC; cdr3_aa: CSVELLAGSNEQFF
j_call: TRBJ1-5; clone_size: -; v_call: TRBV12-3/TRBV12-4; d_call: -; cdr3_nt: TGTGCCAGCAGTAGAGGTGTGGCCCAGCATTTT; cdr3_aa: CASSRGVAQHF
j_call: TRBJ2-1; clone_size: -; v_call: TRBV28; d_call: -; cdr3_nt: TGTGCCAGCTCTAGTTGGCATGAGCAGTTCTTC; cdr3_aa: CASSSWHEQFF
j_call: TRBJ2-1; clone_size: few; v_call: TRBV19; d_call: -; cdr3_nt: TGTGCCAGTAGGCGGGGCGTTAATGAGCAGTTCTTC; cdr3_aa: CASRRGVNEQFF
j_call: TRBJ2-7; clone_size: once; v_call: TRBV5-8; d_call: TRBD1; cdr3_nt: TGTGCCAGCAGCTACCGGGACAGGGGCCCTCACGAGCAGTACTTC; cdr3_aa: CASSYRDRGPHEQYF
j_call: TRBJ2-7; clone_size: few; v_call: TRBV7-9; d_call: TRBD1; cdr3_nt: TGTGCCAGCAGCCAAGGGGGCTCTACGGCTTCCTACGAGCAGTACTTC; cdr3_aa: CASSQGGSTASYEQYF
j_call: TRBJ2-3; clone_size: -; v_call: TRBV28; d_call: -; cdr3_nt: TGTGCCAGCAGTACCCACAAAGGGGCGGATACGCAGTATTTT; cdr3_aa: CASSTHKGADTQYF